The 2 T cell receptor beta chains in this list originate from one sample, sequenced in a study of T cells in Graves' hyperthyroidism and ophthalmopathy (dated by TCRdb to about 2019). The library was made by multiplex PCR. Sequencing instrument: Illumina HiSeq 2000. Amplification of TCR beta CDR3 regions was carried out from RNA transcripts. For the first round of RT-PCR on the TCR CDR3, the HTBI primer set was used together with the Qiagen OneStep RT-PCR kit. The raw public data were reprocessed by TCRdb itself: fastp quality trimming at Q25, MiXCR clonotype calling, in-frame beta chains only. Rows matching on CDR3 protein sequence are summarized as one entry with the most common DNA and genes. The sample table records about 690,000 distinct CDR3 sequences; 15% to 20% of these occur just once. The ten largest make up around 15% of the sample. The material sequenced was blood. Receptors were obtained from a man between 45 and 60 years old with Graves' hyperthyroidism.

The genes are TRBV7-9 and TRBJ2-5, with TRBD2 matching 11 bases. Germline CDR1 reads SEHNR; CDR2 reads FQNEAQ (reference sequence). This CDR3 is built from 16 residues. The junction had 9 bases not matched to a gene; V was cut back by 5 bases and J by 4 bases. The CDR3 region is CASSAILAGERETQYF. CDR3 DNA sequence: TGTGCCAGCAGCGCAATACTAGCGGGAGAGCGAGAGACCCAGTACTTC.

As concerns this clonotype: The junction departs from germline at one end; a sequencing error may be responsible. The CDR3 sequence: CASSYWDSEYNEQLF. The DNA for the CDR3 is TGTGCCAGCAGTTACTGGGACAGTGAGTACAATGAGCAGCTCTTC. The chain has TRBV6-2 or TRBV6-3 and TRBJ2-1, with 7 positions matching TRBD1. The CDR3 runs 15 residues. CDR1 is MNHEY, CDR2 SVGEGT, per germline.